A single sample gave rise to the 25 T cell receptor beta chains below, sequenced in a study of blood T cell repertoires in COVID-19. Sequencing was performed with immunoSEQ multiplex PCR; in TCRdb, only in-frame clones are kept and a portion is missing. This table has 150,000 to 200,000 clones, over 70% appearing once. Specimen: peripheral blood. All receptors derive from a man between 60 and 70 years old with active or convalescent COVID-19.

The chain uses TRBV25-1 and TRBJ2-1; 16 bases align to TRBD2. Germline V gives CDR1 MGHDK, CDR2 SYGVNS. The CDR3 runs 16 residues. With V trimmed by 6 bases and J by 3 bases, 2 bases remained unmatched. This CDR3 is CASRGLAGGFYNEQFF. CDR3 nucleotides: TGTGCCAGCAGGGGACTAGCGGGAGGGTTCTACAATGAGCAGTTCTTC.

The chain carries TRBV6-2 or TRBV6-3 and TRBJ2-1; 12 bases line up with TRBD2. CDR1 MNHEY and CDR2 SVGEGT come from the germline V gene. With V trimmed by 5 bases and J by 2 bases, 4 bases remained unmatched. The CDR3 extends over 16 amino acids. CDR3 DNA: TGTGCCAGCAGTCTCACTAGCGGGGGGACCTACAATGAGCAGTTCTTC. Translation: CASSLTSGGTYNEQFF.

This clone has a count of ten or more. The V and J genes are TRBV6-5 and TRBJ2-7, with TRBD1 as a possible D gene (5 bases). Trimming pared 6 bases from V and 3 bases from J, leaving 12 bases between. The CDR3 length is 13 residues. Germline assignment: CDR1 MNHEY and CDR2 SVGAGI. The CDR3 spells CASSHRSNYEQYF. The DNA of the CDR3 is TGTGCCAGCAGCCACAGGTCTAACTACGAGCAGTACTTC.

The chain combines TRBV27 with TRBJ2-7; 7 bases fit TRBD2. V lost 6 bases to trimming and J lost 3 bases; unmatched junction nucleotides: 11. The germline V gene has CDR1 MNHEY and CDR2 SMNVEV (reference sequence). The CDR3 runs 15 residues. This CDR3 is CASSPASGKVYEQYF. CDR3 nucleotide sequence: TGTGCCAGCAGCCCCGCCAGCGGGAAAGTCTACGAGCAGTACTTC.

V and J are TRBV20-1 and TRBJ2-5; TRBD2 aligns across 9 bases. From germline, CDR1 is DFQATT and CDR2 SNEGSKA (reference sequence). There are 14 residues in the CDR3. J was trimmed by 4 bases and V by 3 bases; bases with no gene match: 6. The CDR3 DNA follows: TGCAGTGCTAGTAGGCGGGAGGGGAGAGAGACCCAGTACTTC. This translates into CSASRREGRETQYF.

The chain is built from TRBV11-2 and TRBJ1-1; D is ambiguous. V dropped 1 base and J dropped 10 bases, with 13 bases sitting between them. Germline values: CDR1 SGHAT, CDR2 FQNNGV. The CDR3 totals 13 residues. The CDR3 DNA is TGTGCCAGCAGCTTAGTTGAGGGAGGCGTAGCTTTCTTT. Translated, it gives CASSLVEGGVAFF.

V and J are TRBV27 and TRBJ2-2, with a possible D match to TRBD2 (6 bases). Germline V gene data show CDR1 as MNHEY and CDR2 as SMNVEV (reference sequence). This CDR3 is 16 amino acids long. Trimming stripped 2 bases from V and 4 bases from J, with 14 bases between. The CDR3 sequence: CASSLERADFTGELFF. The CDR3 coding sequence is TGTGCCAGCAGTTTAGAGCGGGCTGATTTCACCGGGGAGCTGTTTTTT.

V gene TRBV29-1 combines with J gene TRBJ1-1; TRBD1 matches 7 bases. The germline gives CDR1 SQVTM, CDR2 ANQGSEA. The CDR3 is 11 residues long. With V trimmed by 4 bases and J by 6 bases, 2 bases remained unmatched. The CDR3 spells CSVGQGAEAFF. Here the CDR3 DNA reads TGCAGCGTTGGACAGGGCGCTGAAGCTTTCTTT.

J is TRBJ1-4 and V is TRBV5-5; no reliable D call. CDR1 and CDR2 (germline): SGHKS, YYEKEE (reference sequence). V was shortened by 0 bases and J by 5 bases, with 8 bases between the two germline ends. The CDR3 is made up of 14 amino acids. The CDR3 region is CASSLETLNEKLFF. CDR3 nucleotide sequence: TGTGCCAGCAGCTTGGAAACCCTAAATGAAAAACTGTTTTTT.

In its sample, this clone was seen once. The V and J genes are TRBV29-1 and TRBJ1-2; D is possibly TRBD1 (6 bases). V lost 7 bases to trimming and J lost 4 bases, with 19 bases between them. Germline assignment: CDR1 SQVTM and CDR2 ANQGSEA. The CDR3 is 14 amino acids. CDR3 residues: CSAQPPGHIYGYTF. The CDR3 DNA follows: TGCAGCGCCCAACCCCCGGGACACATCTATGGCTACACCTTC.

The J gene is TRBJ2-3, the V gene TRBV5-8; TRBD1 aligns across 8 bases. CDR3 length: 15 residues. CDR1 SGHTS and CDR2 YDEGEE come from the germline V gene. V shed 5 bases, J shed 3 bases, and the junction held 8 bases outside the gene matches. The CDR3: CASSSGTGRTDTQYF. DNA of the CDR3: TGTGCCAGCAGTTCTGGGACAGGTAGAACAGATACGCAGTATTTT.

The genes are TRBV7-8 and TRBJ1-1, with TRBD1 matching 8 bases. The CDR3 length is 14 residues. The ends lost 5 bases at V and 6 bases at J; junction bases unmatched: 8. Germline CDR1 and CDR2: SGHVS and FQNEAQ. The CDR3 is CASSPGQGSSEAFF. CDR3 bases: TGTGCCAGCAGCCCAGGACAGGGATCATCTGAAGCTTTCTTT.

This chain links TRBV7-8 with TRBJ2-1; 9 nucleotides align to TRBD2. CDR3 length equals 18 residues. The germline CDR1 and CDR2 sequences are SGHVS and FQNEAQ. Trimming removed 2 bases from V and 1 base from J; junction bases left unmatched: 9. CDR3 bases: TGTGCCAGCAGCTTAAGAGCGGGAGGCTCCTGGTCCTACAATGAGCAGTTCTTC. Translated, it gives CASSLRAGGSWSYNEQFF.

This chain uses TRBV24-1 with TRBJ2-1; 7 bases fit TRBD1. Germline V gene lookup returns CDR1 KGHDR and CDR2 SFDVKD. With 11 bases clipped from V and 3 bases from J, the junction kept 9 bases outside the gene matches. CDR3 length: 14 residues. This chain's CDR3 is CAIRDGQDYNEQFF. CDR3 DNA: TGTGCCATCAGGGATGGACAGGACTACAATGAGCAGTTCTTC.

This clone was observed many times. This chain links TRBV29-1 with TRBJ2-7; TRBD2 matches at 7 bases. The V and J ends lost 2 bases and 7 bases, in that order; junction bases with no gene match: 8. The V gene's germline CDR1 is SQVTM and CDR2 ANQGSEA. The CDR3 runs 13 residues. Here the CDR3 reads CSVESGGPDEQYF. The CDR3 nucleotides are TGCAGCGTTGAATCGGGAGGCCCGGATGAGCAGTACTTC.

The rearrangement joins TRBV10-2 to TRBJ2-7, with 11 bases aligning to TRBD2. Germline-derived CDR1 and CDR2 are WSHSY and SAAADI. This CDR3 has 14 residues. The V gene end was trimmed by 6 bases and the J gene end by 7 bases; junction bases not matched to a gene: 8. CDR3 sequence reads: CASRPGLAVPEQYF. CDR3 bases: TGCGCCAGCAGACCGGGACTAGCGGTACCTGAGCAGTACTTC.

This CDR3 reads CAISEYDRGDEAFF. In DNA form, the CDR3 reads TGTGCCATCAGTGAGTATGACAGGGGTGATGAAGCTTTCTTT. The chain combines TRBV10-3 with TRBJ1-1; 8 bases agree with TRBD1. The length of the CDR3 is 14 residues. From germline, CDR1 is ENHRY and CDR2 SYGVKD. Trimming took 1 base from V and 7 from J; bases not matched to a gene: 5.

This chain uses TRBV5-1 with TRBJ2-7; weak D call: TRBD2 (5 bases). V shed 5 bases and J shed 5 bases, with 23 bases lying between them. CDR1 is SGHRS and CDR2 is YFSETQ in the germline V gene. The CDR3 is 16 residues long. The CDR3 DNA reads TGCGCCAGCAGTGGAGGAACGGGTCTTAATATGGACGAGCAGTACTTC. Encoded protein: CASSGGTGLNMDEQYF.

This clone was observed once. V usage is TRBV6-5 and J usage is TRBJ1-1, with D uncertain. Trimming took off 5 bases at V and 6 bases at J, with 10 bases between the two ends. Looked up from germline, CDR1 is MNHEY and CDR2 is SVGAGI. CDR3 length: 12 residues. Here the CDR3 reads CASSTRRAEAFF. The CDR3 DNA reads TGTGCCAGCAGTACCCGACGGGCTGAAGCTTTCTTT.

This rearrangement joins TRBV24-1 to TRBJ1-4; 9 bases are a match to TRBD1. The CDR3 totals 16 residues. Germline assignment: CDR1 KGHDR and CDR2 SFDVKD. The ends lost 5 bases at V and 7 bases at J; junction bases unmatched: 10. As DNA, the CDR3 is TGTGCCACCAGTGTCTTAGACAGGGGGTTGGGTGAAAAACTGTTTTTT. Translating gives CATSVLDRGLGEKLFF.

The V and J genes are TRBV12-3 or TRBV12-4 and TRBJ1-1, with D possibly matching TRBD1 (5 bases). This CDR3 has 13 amino acids. Between the trimmed V and J ends, which lost 7 bases and 2 bases, there was a span of 11 bases. CDR3: CASIKTGNTEAFF. The CDR3 coding sequence is TGTGCCAGCATCAAAACAGGAAACACTGAAGCTTTCTTT.

This clone turned up a few times. V usage is TRBV11-2 and J usage is TRBJ2-2, with 7 bases fitting TRBD2. Trimming removed 2 bases from V and 4 bases from J; junction bases left unmatched: 7. CDR3 length: 16 residues. Germline V gene lookup returns CDR1 SGHAT and CDR2 FQNNGV. The CDR3, as DNA: TGTGCCAGCAGCTTACTTAGGGGAGGGAGCACCGGGGAGCTGTTTTTT. Encoded protein: CASSLLRGGSTGELFF.

V and J are TRBV21-1 and TRBJ2-1; the table's D call, TRBD1, has no DNA check behind it. TRBV21-1 is classified as a pseudogene. This CDR3 is built from 17 residues. CDR3: CASSRRQGYCPYNEQFF. The CDR3 region has the DNA TGTGCCAGCAGCCGTCGACAGGGCTACTGTCCCTACAATGAGCAGTTCTTC.

This chain links TRBV18 with TRBJ1-1, with 10 bases aligning to TRBD1. The CDR3 extends over 16 amino acids. Germline trimming cut 4 bases from V and 3 bases from J; bases unmatched to any gene: 8. Per the germline V gene, CDR1 is KGHSH and CDR2 is LQKENI. The CDR3 nucleotides are TGTGCCAGCTCACAAAGGACAGGGGGTGGGTACACTGAAGCTTTCTTT. This sequence encodes CASSQRTGGGYTEAFF.

This clone occurred a few times. This chain links TRBV9 with TRBJ1-2; D might be TRBD1 (6 bases). V was clipped by 0 bases and J by 2 bases, with 20 bases between them. This CDR3 is 18 amino acids long. The germline V gene encodes CDR1 SGDLS and CDR2 YYNGEE. CDR3: CASSVVPGGAGENYGYTF. CDR3 nucleotides: TGTGCCAGCAGCGTAGTCCCCGGTGGGGCAGGGGAAAACTATGGCTACACCTTC.